This T cell receptor (beta chain) was recovered during a study of brain metastases from non-small cell lung cancer. Notes on this clone: Its matching antigen is unknown.

Assay: immunoSEQ multiplex PCR; the TCRdb copy retains only in-frame clones and omits some. The table records around 690 clones, roughly 94% of them present only once. Looked up from germline, CDR1 is SQVTM and CDR2 is ANQGSEA. Trimming took off 6 bases at V and 4 bases at J, with 21 bases between the two ends. This CDR3 spans 15 amino acids. Study-level findings and limits: Brain metastases had lower T-cell infiltration than primary tumors. T-cell clones appeared expanded in less than 75% of brain metastases relative to matched primary tumors.

The rearrangement joins TRBV29-1 to TRBJ2-5; D perhaps matches TRBD2 (8 bases). Input material: tissue from a brain metastasis. The TCR originated in a donor older than 35 with non-small cell lung cancer. In nucleotides, the CDR3 is TGCAGCGTCCACCCCACGGGAGGGGGCGGAGAGACCCAGTACTTC. Amino acid sequence: CSVHPTGGGGETQYF.